The 22 T cell receptor beta chains listed next were all sequenced from one sample in a study of T-cell memory formation after mild COVID-19. A single record per CDR3 protein comes from TCRdb applying MiXCR to the 5' RACE reads. In the table there are a few hundred thousand distinct CDR3 sequences, approximately 27% of which are singletons. Sequencing input: PBMCs or a T cell subset sorted from them (not recorded which). These receptors all stem from an adult woman who had mild COVID-19 (a few samples of this study predate the infection). Cell type and time point are not known.

V and J are TRBV24-1 and TRBJ1-5; TRBD1 is a possible D gene (6 bases). CDR3 size: 13 residues. The V gene lost 5 bases and the J gene lost 7 bases, with 11 bases spanning the gap. The germline CDR1 and CDR2 sequences are KGHDR and SFDVKD. As DNA, the CDR3 is TGTGCCACCAGTGCCCCTGGGGGCCAGCCCCAGCATTTT. Its protein is CATSAPGGQPQHF.

The V gene is TRBV7-9, the J gene TRBJ2-3; D possibly uses TRBD1 or TRBD2 (5 bases each). From germline, CDR1 is SEHNR and CDR2 FQNEAQ (reference sequence). V was shortened by 5 bases and J by 2 bases, with 17 bases between the two germline ends. The CDR3 totals 16 residues. In DNA form, the CDR3 reads TGTGCCAGCAGCGGACCGGGGCTAATGAACACAGATACGCAGTATTTT. Protein: CASSGPGLMNTDTQYF.

This chain joins TRBV9 and TRBJ1-6; 8 bases match TRBD1. Losses at the gene ends were 3 bases for V and 6 bases for J; bases not matched to a gene: 5. This CDR3 contains 15 residues. Germline V gene sequence: CDR1 SGDLS, CDR2 YYNGEE. CDR3 DNA: TGTGCCAGCAGCGCCTTGGACAGGGCTAATTCACCCCTCCACTTT. Residues: CASSALDRANSPLHF.

The chain carries TRBV7-2 and TRBJ2-7; 7 nucleotides align to TRBD2. The CDR3 runs 18 residues. Looked up from germline, CDR1 is SGHTA and CDR2 is FQGNSA. With 3 bases clipped from V and 2 bases from J, the junction kept 16 bases outside the gene matches. The CDR3 DNA follows: TGTGCCAGCAGCTTCGGCGGGCGGGGGAGCAGCACAGCCTACGAGCAGTACTTC. This translates into CASSFGGRGSSTAYEQYF.

The chain carries TRBV2 and TRBJ2-3, with 8 bases matching TRBD1. Germline CDR1 SNHLY, CDR2 FYNNEI. The V and J ends lost 9 bases and 0 bases, in that order; junction bases with no gene match: 14. The CDR3 runs to 17 residues. Written as DNA, the CDR3 is TGTGCCAGACGCCCCATTGACAGGGGCGATAGCACAGATACGCAGTATTTT. Its translation is CARRPIDRGDSTDTQYF.

The chain recombines TRBV29-1 with TRBJ2-1; 8 bases align to TRBD1. V was clipped by 5 bases and J by 3 bases; unmatched bases: 6. The germline gives CDR1 SQVTM, CDR2 ANQGSEA. The CDR3 has 14 amino acids. CDR3 residues: CSVSGTGHYNEQFF. CDR3 coding DNA: TGCAGCGTTTCCGGGACAGGCCACTACAATGAGCAGTTCTTC.

The chain joins TRBV27 to TRBJ1-1, with TRBD1 as a possible D gene (5 bases). The germline V gene encodes CDR1 MNHEY and CDR2 SMNVEV (reference sequence). Trimming removed 6 bases at V and 5 bases at J, with 16 bases between. CDR3 size: 14 residues. CDR3 sequence: CASRFSSWGTEAFF. The CDR3 nucleotides read TGTGCCAGCAGATTTTCATCGTGGGGGACTGAAGCTTTCTTT.

The chain is built from TRBV3-1 and TRBJ2-1; D may match TRBD1 or TRBD2 (5 bases each). The CDR3 spans 14 residues. V was clipped by 1 base and J by 8 bases, with 12 bases between them. CDR1 and CDR2 from the germline V gene are LGHDT and YNNKEL (reference sequence). The CDR3 here is CASSQAGRWDEQFF. The CDR3 coding sequence is TGTGCCAGCAGCCAAGCGGGGCGTTGGGATGAGCAGTTCTTC.

The V gene is TRBV5-1, the J gene TRBJ1-6, with D unresolved. CDR1 and CDR2 from the germline V gene are SGHRS and YFSETQ. V was shortened by 4 bases and J by 3 bases, with 11 bases between the two germline ends. The CDR3 extends over 15 amino acids. CDR3 DNA sequence: TGCGCCAGCAGCCGAGACGGCAACTATAATTCACCCCTCCACTTT. This translates into CASSRDGNYNSPLHF. Drawing the rest from reference TRBV5-1 and TRBJ1-6, the complete variable domain is KAGVTQTPRYLIKTRGQQVTLSCSPISGHRSVSWYQQTPGQGLQFLFEYFSETQRNKGNFPGRFSGRQFSNSRSEMNVSTLELGDSALYLCASSRDGNYNSPLHFGNGTRLTVT.

V usage is TRBV5-6 and J usage is TRBJ1-2; D ambiguous. The CDR3 has 13 amino acids. Germline CDR1 is SGHDT and CDR2 is YYEEEE. The V and J ends lost 2 bases and 4 bases respectively, with 9 bases between them. The CDR3 reads CASSLRASYGYTF. The CDR3 bases are TGTGCCAGCAGCTTAAGGGCCAGCTATGGCTACACCTTC.

This clonotype has only a few counts. CDR3 residues: CASSLGRFTEAFF. As DNA, the CDR3 is TGTGCCAGCAGTTTGGGACGGTTCACTGAAGCTTTCTTT. This chain connects TRBV12-3 or TRBV12-4 to TRBJ1-1; tentatively, D is TRBD1 (5 bases). V lost 3 bases and J lost 4, with 9 bases in between. This CDR3 has 13 amino acids.

This clonotype has more than one count but fewer than ten. The genes are TRBV3-1 and TRBJ1-6; D is unclear. Trimming removed 7 bases at V and 5 bases at J, with 9 bases between. The CDR3 runs to 13 residues. Germline CDR1 is LGHDT and CDR2 is YNNKEL (reference sequence). CDR3 DNA: TGTGCCAGCACCTCCTTGGATAATTCACCCCTCCACTTT. Amino acid sequence: CASTSLDNSPLHF. The full variable domain, in which reference TRBV3-1 and TRBJ1-6 provide the parts outside the CDR3, is DTAVSQTPKYLVTQMGNDKSIKCEQNLGHDTMYWYKQDSKKFLKIMFSYNNKELIINETVPNRFSPKSPDKAHLNLHINSLELGDSAVYFCASTSLDNSPLHFGNGTRLTVT.

This chain links TRBV28 with TRBJ1-2; no clear D gene. CDR1 is MDHEN and CDR2 is SYDVKM in the germline V gene. Trimming pared 7 bases from V and 8 bases from J, leaving 14 bases between. The CDR3 totals 12 residues. CDR3 sequence reads: CASIAGSNGYTF. The DNA for the CDR3 is TGTGCCAGCATTGCCGGGAGCAACGGCTACACCTTC.

V and J are TRBV7-9 and TRBJ1-3; D unresolved. The CDR3 length is 16 residues. From germline, CDR1 is SEHNR and CDR2 FQNEAQ (reference sequence). V shed 2 bases and J shed 0 bases, with 11 bases lying between them. CDR3 region: CASSLSAASSGNTIYF. DNA for the CDR3: TGTGCCAGCAGCTTATCAGCAGCCAGCTCTGGAAACACCATATATTTT.

In the case of this clonotype: One end of the junction is discordant with germline, which a read error may explain. The J gene is TRBJ2-5, the V gene TRBV7-7; unclear D gene. CDR3 length: 14 amino acids. The germline V gene has CDR1 SSHAT and CDR2 FNYEAQ (reference sequence). Here the CDR3 reads CASSFAVGQETQYF. The CDR3 DNA sequence: TGTGCTAGCAGCTTCGCGGTAGGCCAAGAGACCCAGTACTTC.

The CDR3 nucleotides read TGTGCCAGCAGCGTAGGACAGGGGGCGTACCACGAGCAGTACTTC. This codes for CASSVGQGAYHEQYF. The chain joins TRBV9 to TRBJ2-7; 10 bases match TRBD1. J lost 5 bases, V lost 0 bases, and 5 bases had no gene match. The CDR3 contains 15 residues. Germline loops: CDR1 SGDLS, CDR2 YYNGEE. Supplemented by reference TRBV9 and TRBJ2-7, the full variable domain reads DSGVTQTPKHLITATGQRVTLRCSPRSGDLSVYWYQQSLDQGLQFLIQYYNGEERAKGNILERFSAQQFPDLHSELNLSSLELGDSALYFCASSVGQGAYHEQYFGPGTRLTVT.

This clonotype was seen a handful of times. This chain uses TRBV12-3 or TRBV12-4 with TRBJ2-3, with 8 bases matching TRBD1. Germline trimming cut 6 bases from V and 2 bases from J; bases unmatched to any gene: 4. The CDR3 is 14 residues long. The CDR3 is CASSSTGDTDTQYF. The CDR3 nucleotides read TGTGCCAGCAGCTCGACAGGGGACACAGATACGCAGTATTTT.

This sequence joins TRBV20-1 and TRBJ2-1, with 7 bases lining up with TRBD1. J gave up 5 bases and V 0 bases, and 4 bases lay outside the gene matches. The CDR3 has 14 amino acids. The V gene's germline CDR1 is DFQATT and CDR2 SNEGSKA (reference sequence). The CDR3 coding sequence is TGCAGTGCTAGAGATCGACAGGGACACAATGAGCAGTTCTTC. It encodes CSARDRQGHNEQFF.

The chain recombines TRBV7-3 with TRBJ1-1; D gene uncertain. Germline values: CDR1 SGHTA, CDR2 FQGTGA. The CDR3 is made up of 16 amino acids. Trimming took 7 bases from V and 11 from J, leaving 29 bases between them. DNA of the CDR3: TGTGCCAGCACCCCCCTCCCCGGAGGTTGGTCTGGATCGGCTTTCTTT. Translation gives CASTPLPGGWSGSAFF.

The rearrangement joins TRBV5-1 to TRBJ1-3, with 8 bases that match TRBD1. Germline CDR1 and CDR2: SGHRS and YFSETQ. The length of the CDR3 is 15 residues. Trimming took 1 base from V and 0 from J; bases not matched to a gene: 0. CDR3 nucleotides: TGCGCCAGCAGCTTGACAGGGGGCTCTGGAAACACCATATATTTT. It translates to CASSLTGGSGNTIYF. The full variable domain, its missing parts supplied by reference TRBV5-1 and TRBJ1-3, is KAGVTQTPRYLIKTRGQQVTLSCSPISGHRSVSWYQQTPGQGLQFLFEYFSETQRNKGNFPGRFSGRQFSNSRSEMNVSTLELGDSALYLCASSLTGGSGNTIYFGEGSWLTVV.

Comments on this clonotype: A much bigger clone sits one base away, suggesting this may be a read error. This chain joins TRBV5-1 and TRBJ2-3, with a tentative D call TRBD1 (5 bases). Trimming removed 0 bases at V and 1 base at J, with 6 bases between. The CDR3 contains 14 residues. The germline V gene encodes CDR1 SGHRS and CDR2 YFSETQ. The CDR3 loop is CASSLAQGTDTQYF. CDR3 nucleotide sequence: TGCGCCAGCAGCTTGGCACAGGGCACAGATACGCAGTATTTT.

This chain connects TRBV2 to TRBJ1-3, with D unresolved. CDR1 is SNHLY, CDR2 FYNNEI, per germline. This CDR3 region has 13 residues. Deletions cut 7 bases from V and 0 bases from J, with 7 bases between. The DNA of the CDR3 is TGTGCCAGCATCTCAGCCTCTGGAAACACCATATATTTT. Translated: CASISASGNTIYF.